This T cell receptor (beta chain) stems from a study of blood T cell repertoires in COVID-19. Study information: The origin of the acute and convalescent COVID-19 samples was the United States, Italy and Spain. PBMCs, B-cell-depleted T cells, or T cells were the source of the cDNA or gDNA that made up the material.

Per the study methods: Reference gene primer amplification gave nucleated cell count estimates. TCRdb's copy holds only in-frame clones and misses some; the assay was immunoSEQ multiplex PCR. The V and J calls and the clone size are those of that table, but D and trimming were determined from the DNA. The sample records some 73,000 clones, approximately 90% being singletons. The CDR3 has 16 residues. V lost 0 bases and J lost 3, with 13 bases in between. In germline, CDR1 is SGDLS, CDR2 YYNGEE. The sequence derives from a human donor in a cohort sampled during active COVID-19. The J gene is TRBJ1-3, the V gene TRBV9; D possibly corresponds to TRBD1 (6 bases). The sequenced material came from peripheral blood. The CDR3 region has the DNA TGTGCCAGCAGCGTAGCGAAGGGGGTGCTTGGAAACACCATATATTTT. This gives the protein CASSVAKGVLGNTIYF.